One T cell receptor beta chain is described in this entry. CDR1 KGHSY and CDR2 FQNENV come from the germline V gene. V gave up 5 bases and J gave up 7 bases, with 11 bases separating them. This CDR3 spans 12 amino acids. Study processing details: Nucleated cell counts were estimated from reference gene primer amplification. Using immunoSEQ multiplex PCR, the repertoire was profiled, and TCRdb retains in-frame clones only, with some absent. V and J calls and clone size follow that table, whereas D and trimming were derived from the DNA. The sample carries under 150,000 clones, 75% to 80% recorded once. These data are taken from a study of blood T cell repertoires in COVID-19. Looking at the study overall: Researchers got acute and convalescent COVID-19 samples from the United States, Italy and Spain. PBMCs, B-cell-depleted T cells, or T cells were the source of the cDNA or gDNA that made up the material.

Sequencing input: peripheral blood. This TCR derives from a woman aged 45 to 65 with active or convalescent COVID-19. The J gene is TRBJ1-1, the V gene TRBV16, with D maybe TRBD1 (5 bases). The CDR3 is CASSKGRGEAFF. Written as DNA, the CDR3 is TGTGCCAGCAGCAAAGGGAGGGGTGAAGCTTTCTTT.